The 28 T cell receptor beta chains below all came from one sample that was sequenced in a study of blood T cell repertoires in COVID-19. The table came from immunoSEQ multiplex PCR; TCRdb's copy has only in-frame clones and leaves some out. This table has roughly 41,000 clones, 87% appearing once. The sequenced material came from peripheral blood. Every receptor here comes from a human donor in a cohort sampled during active COVID-19.

The genes are TRBV10-2 and TRBJ1-1, with 8 bases lining up with TRBD1. Germline assignment: CDR1 WSHSY and CDR2 SAAADI. There are 13 residues in the CDR3. The V segment lost 8 bases and the J segment 9 bases; nucleotides outside the gene matches: 11. CDR3 region: CASGTRGQGKAFF. The CDR3 nucleotides are TGCGCCAGCGGAACCAGAGGACAGGGTAAAGCTTTCTTT.

The chain joins TRBV5-5 to TRBJ2-5, with TRBD2 identical over 15 bases. The CDR3 spans 15 residues. J lost 8 bases, V lost 4 bases, and 6 bases had no gene match. Germline CDR1 SGHKS, CDR2 YYEKEE (reference sequence). CDR3: CASSQGTSGGLTQYF. DNA of the CDR3: TGTGCCAGCAGCCAAGGGACTAGCGGGGGGCTAACCCAGTACTTC.

The chain is built from TRBV4-3 and TRBJ2-7, with 8 bases fitting TRBD2. Germline trimming cut 0 bases from V and 3 bases from J; bases unmatched to any gene: 4. Germline V gives CDR1 LGHNA, CDR2 YSLEER. The CDR3 loop spans 15 amino acids. This chain's CDR3 is CASSQDSSGGYEQYF. The CDR3, as DNA: TGCGCCAGCAGCCAAGATAGCAGCGGGGGCTACGAGCAGTACTTC.

The chain links TRBV9 to TRBJ2-5; D gene ambiguous. The CDR3 consists of 15 residues. With 0 bases removed from V and 5 bases from J, the gap between germline ends came to 14 bases. Germline V gives CDR1 SGDLS, CDR2 YYNGEE. The CDR3 nucleotides are TGTGCCAGCAGCGTAGTGGCCGCACCCAGGGAGACCCAGTACTTC. This codes for CASSVVAAPRETQYF.

This clone was picked up one time. The CDR3 loop is CASSISPPAGVGNEQFF. The CDR3 DNA sequence: TGTGCCAGTAGTATAAGTCCCCCAGCGGGGGTCGGCAATGAGCAGTTCTTC. The J gene is TRBJ2-1, the V gene TRBV19, with 8 bases matching TRBD2. The V gene's germline CDR1 is LNHDA and CDR2 SQIVND (reference sequence). This CDR3 has 17 residues. The V gene end was trimmed by 2 bases and the J gene end by 6 bases; junction bases not matched to a gene: 12.

The chain has TRBV6-6 and TRBJ2-7, with TRBD2 as a possible D gene (6 bases). Trimming took off 7 bases at V and 7 bases at J, with 20 bases between the two ends. The CDR3 covers 14 residues. Per germline, CDR1 MNHNY and CDR2 SVGAGI (reference sequence). CDR3 region: CASMSAGRVGEQYF. DNA for the CDR3: TGTGCCAGCATGAGCGCGGGGCGGGTGGGGGAGCAGTACTTC.

The J gene is TRBJ2-6, the V gene TRBV30; possibly TRBD1 for D (5 bases). The V gene lost 3 bases and the J gene lost 4 bases, with 13 bases spanning the gap. The germline V gene has CDR1 GTSNPN and CDR2 SVGIG (reference sequence). This CDR3 is built from 15 residues. DNA of the CDR3: TGTGCCTGGAGCGTTGGGGCGCCCGGGGCCAACGTCCTGACTTTC. It codes for CAWSVGAPGANVLTF.

The V gene is TRBV28, the J gene TRBJ1-2; a possible D gene is TRBD1 (5 bases). CDR3 size: 15 residues. Germline CDR1 is MDHEN and CDR2 is SYDVKM. V lost 0 bases and J lost 8, with 16 bases in between. The CDR3: CASSLWGFGREGYTF. CDR3 bases: TGTGCCAGCAGTTTATGGGGCTTTGGCAGGGAAGGCTACACCTTC.

V is TRBV7-8 and J is TRBJ1-3; no clear D. Trimming pared 11 bases from V and 1 base from J, leaving 6 bases between. The CDR3 extends over 11 amino acids. Looked up from germline, CDR1 is SGHVS and CDR2 is FQNEAQ. CDR3 coding DNA: TGTGCCTCCGTTTCTGGAAACACCATATATTTT. Translation gives CASVSGNTIYF.

The chain couples TRBV3-1 (or the pseudogene TRBV3-2) to TRBJ2-4; 7 bases fit TRBD2. CDR1 and CDR2 from the germline V gene are LGHDT and YNNKEL (reference sequence). The V and J ends lost 8 bases and 0 bases, in that order; junction bases with no gene match: 13. The CDR3 totals 17 residues. The CDR3 here is CASASASGTLAKNIQYF. The DNA for the CDR3 is TGTGCCAGCGCGTCGGCTAGCGGAACCTTAGCCAAAAACATTCAGTACTTC.

This chain connects TRBV7-6 to TRBJ1-1; D possibly corresponds to TRBD1 (5 bases). CDR1 is SGHVS, CDR2 FNYEAQ, per germline. This CDR3 comprises 12 residues. Trimming took off 2 bases at V and 7 bases at J, with 8 bases between the two ends. This CDR3 is CASSLQGSEAFF. The CDR3 coding sequence is TGTGCCAGCAGCTTACAGGGAAGTGAAGCTTTCTTT. Using reference TRBV7-6 and TRBJ1-1 for the parts outside the CDR3, the full variable domain is GAGVSQSPRYKVTKRGQDVALRCDPISGHVSLYWYRQALGQGPEFLTYFNYEAQQDKSGLPNDRFSAERPEGSISTLTIQRTEQRDSAMYRCASSLQGSEAFFGQGTRLTVV.

This sequence joins TRBV7-2 and TRBJ2-1; possible D gene TRBD1, 6 bases. V lost 5 bases, J lost 2 bases, and 19 bases lay in between. This CDR3 is built from 17 residues. Germline-derived CDR1 and CDR2 are SGHTA and FQGNSA. The CDR3 nucleotides read TGTGCCAGCAGCCCACTCCCGGGACAAGGCCCCTACAATGAGCAGTTCTTC. Amino acids: CASSPLPGQGPYNEQFF.

In its sample, this clone was seen once. The rearrangement uses TRBV2 and TRBJ1-1; no clear D. CDR1 and CDR2 from the germline V gene are SNHLY and FYNNEI. The CDR3 consists of 16 residues. V lost 4 bases, J lost 1 base, and 16 bases lay in between. DNA of the CDR3: TGTGCCAGCAGTGGGGGATCTGGGAGCGGGAACACTGAAGCTTTCTTT. Translating gives CASSGGSGSGNTEAFF.

The rearrangement links TRBV5-6 to TRBJ1-3; D not resolved. This CDR3 has 14 residues. V was cut by 2 bases and J by 0 bases, with 6 bases left in between. The germline V gene has CDR1 SGHDT and CDR2 YYEEEE. CDR3 amino acids: CASSFGSSGNTIYF. The CDR3 nucleotides are TGTGCCAGCAGCTTCGGGAGCTCTGGAAACACCATATATTTT.

In this sample, this clone turned up once. This chain joins TRBV3-1 (or the pseudogene TRBV3-2) and TRBJ1-2; 10 positions agree with TRBD1. CDR1 LGHDT and CDR2 YNNKEL come from the germline V gene (reference sequence). The junction had 3 bases not matched to a gene; V was cut back by 1 base and J by 4 bases. This CDR3 spans 15 amino acids. The CDR3 reads CASSQAGTGAYGYTF. CDR3 DNA sequence: TGTGCCAGCAGCCAAGCCGGGACAGGGGCCTATGGCTACACCTTC.

The chain couples TRBV9 to TRBJ2-4; a weak D match, TRBD2 (5 bases). Germline V gene lookup returns CDR1 SGDLS and CDR2 YYNGEE. This CDR3 contains 13 residues. The ends were cut back, 4 bases at V and 2 bases at J, with 7 bases in the middle. The CDR3: CASSPGSKNIQYF. CDR3 DNA: TGTGCCAGCAGCCCGGGATCCAAAAACATTCAGTACTTC.

V usage is TRBV19 and J usage is TRBJ1-2, with 8 bases lining up with TRBD1. This CDR3 comprises 16 residues. The V gene end was trimmed by 3 bases and the J gene end by 2 bases; junction bases not matched to a gene: 8. Germline CDR1 reads LNHDA; CDR2 reads SQIVND (reference sequence). Written as DNA, the CDR3 is TGTGCCAGTAGTATGGGTTGGGACAGGTACAACTATGGCTACACCTTC. Protein: CASSMGWDRYNYGYTF.

The gene calls are TRBV28 and TRBJ1-1, with 7 nucleotides matching TRBD1. The CDR3 consists of 11 residues. Germline CDR1 MDHEN, CDR2 SYDVKM. Germline trimming cut 7 bases from V and 4 bases from J; bases unmatched to any gene: 0. Here the CDR3 DNA reads TGTGCCAGCAACAGGGGCACTGAAGCTTTCTTT. Protein product: CASNRGTEAFF.

This clone was found once. This chain uses TRBV9 with TRBJ1-2, with D unresolved. This CDR3 contains 12 residues. V lost 3 bases and J lost 3, with 6 bases in between. CDR1 is SGDLS, CDR2 YYNGEE, per germline. This chain's CDR3 is CASSAEYYGYTF. The CDR3 coding sequence is TGTGCCAGCAGCGCCGAGTACTATGGCTACACCTTC.

The V gene is TRBV5-5, the J gene TRBJ2-2, with 7 bases lining up with TRBD2. Per the germline V gene, CDR1 is SGHKS and CDR2 is YYEKEE (reference sequence). The CDR3 extends over 17 amino acids. V trimming: 2 bases; J trimming: 3 bases; junction bases outside the gene matches: 10. CDR3 protein: CASSLGSGIEYTGELFF. The CDR3 DNA sequence: TGTGCCAGCAGCTTAGGGAGCGGGATCGAGTACACCGGGGAGCTGTTTTTT.

The table lists this clone with a few counts. This chain links TRBV15 with TRBJ1-2; no firm D call. Trimming left V 1 base short and J 4 bases short, with 10 bases between. Germline values: CDR1 LNHNV, CDR2 YYDKDF (reference sequence). There are 14 residues in the CDR3. CDR3 in DNA: TGTGCCACCAGCAGAGGGAGGGTAGGCTATGGCTACACCTTC. It encodes CATSRGRVGYGYTF.

A few counts support this clone. The genes are TRBV11-2 and TRBJ2-7; 10 bases are a match to TRBD1. The germline gives CDR1 SGHAT, CDR2 FQNNGV. Trimming at V came to 5 bases and at J to 0 bases, leaving 4 bases not matched to a gene. This CDR3 is built from 15 residues. The CDR3 loop is CASSKDRGDSYEQYF. The CDR3, as DNA: TGTGCCAGCAGCAAGGACAGGGGGGACTCCTACGAGCAGTACTTC.

The chain recombines TRBV7-9 with TRBJ1-2; TRBD1 aligns across 9 bases. The CDR3 extends over 16 amino acids. V trimming: 5 bases; J trimming: 6 bases; junction bases outside the gene matches: 13. Germline V lookup: CDR1 SEHNR, CDR2 FQNEAQ (reference sequence). CDR3 protein: CASSGQGETGGDGYTF. DNA of the CDR3: TGTGCCAGCAGCGGACAAGGGGAAACAGGGGGCGATGGCTACACCTTC.

The table lists this clone with a few counts. The V and J genes are TRBV6-5 and TRBJ1-5, with D unclear. With 8 bases removed from V and 7 bases from J, the gap between germline ends came to 15 bases. The germline CDR1 and CDR2 sequences are MNHEY and SVGAGI. The CDR3 consists of 13 residues. CDR3 residues: CASAPERQQPQHF. The CDR3 bases are TGTGCCAGCGCCCCAGAGCGGCAGCAGCCCCAGCATTTT.

This chain joins TRBV2 and TRBJ2-7; perhaps TRBD2 as D (6 bases). Germline CDR1 is SNHLY and CDR2 is FYNNEI. Trimming removed 8 bases at V and 3 bases at J, with 11 bases between. The CDR3 sequence is 12 residues long. The CDR3 nucleotides read TGTGCCAGCCGGGGAGGCCGCTACGAGCAGTACTTC. Translated: CASRGGRYEQYF.

The chain uses TRBV11-2 and TRBJ2-3; 7 nucleotides agree with TRBD1. Unmatched junction bases numbered 6, after V lost 1 base and J lost 2 bases. The CDR3 runs to 16 residues. CDR1 and CDR2 (germline): SGHAT, FQNNGV. The CDR3 here is CASSLGWTGPTDTQYF. The CDR3 bases are TGTGCCAGCAGCTTAGGATGGACAGGTCCCACAGATACGCAGTATTTT. Full variable domain (remainder filled in from reference TRBV11-2 and TRBJ2-3): EAGVAQSPRYKIIEKRQSVAFWCNPISGHATLYWYQQILGQGPKLLIQFQNNGVVDDSQLPKDRFSAERLKGVDSTLKIQPAKLEDSAVYLCASSLGWTGPTDTQYFGPGTRLTVL.

This CDR3 reads CASTQLAGGSYEQYF. As DNA, the CDR3 is TGTGCCAGCACCCAACTAGCGGGAGGCTCCTACGAGCAGTACTTC. The gene calls are TRBV28 and TRBJ2-7, with TRBD2 identical over 12 bases. The CDR3 loop spans 15 amino acids. After removal of 7 bases from V and 0 bases from J, the junction contained 4 bases not matched to a gene. Germline-derived CDR1 and CDR2 are MDHEN and SYDVKM.

The rearrangement links TRBV4-1 to TRBJ1-1, with D perhaps TRBD1 (5 bases). This CDR3 region has 14 residues. Germline V gene lookup returns CDR1 MGHRA and CDR2 YSYEKL. With 0 bases removed from V and 1 base from J, the gap between germline ends came to 6 bases. This chain's CDR3 is CASSQEGPNTEAFF. Written as DNA, the CDR3 is TGCGCCAGCAGCCAAGAGGGGCCGAACACTGAAGCTTTCTTT.